This TCR beta chain was sequenced in a study of cytomegalovirus exposure and HLA in healthy donors. PCR employed 60 Vbeta and 13 Jbeta primers. The table came from immunoSEQ multiplex PCR; TCRdb's copy has only in-frame clones and leaves some out. The sample has about 200,000 clones; approximately 88% are singletons. Regarding the study as a whole: TCR beta V- and J-gene trimming, according to a later analysis, was linked to a missense DCLRE1C variant. The study reported that TCR beta sequences accurately predicted HLA-A and HLA-B alleles in most subjects.

This CDR3 comprises 13 residues. Germline V gives CDR1 SNHLY, CDR2 FYNNEI. Trimming left V 4 bases short and J 4 bases short, with 10 bases between. Nominally healthy donors provided the samples, though records likely missed some immune exposures. This clone was counted once. Its antigen remains unknown. The chain carries TRBV2 and TRBJ1-1; tentatively, D is TRBD1 (5 bases). The receptor was derived from a boy between 2 and 15 years old in good health and CMV-seronegative. The sequenced sample was PBMCs. The DNA for the CDR3 is TGTGCCAGCAGTGTTGGGGGGACCACTGAAGCTTTCTTT. Translated, it gives CASSVGGTTEAFF. Variable domain in full (rest from reference TRBV2 and TRBJ1-1): EPEVTQTPSHQVTQMGQEVILRCVPISNHLYFYWYRQILGQKVEFLVSFYNNEISEKSEIFDDQFSVERPDGSNFTLKIRSTKLEDSAMYFCASSVGGTTEAFFGQGTRLTVV.